A single sample is the source of the 29 T cell receptor beta chains below, sequenced in a study of T-cell reconstitution after alpha-beta-depleted transplantation in children. A library of TCRbeta sequences, prepared with unique molecular identifiers, was generated. TCRdb reprocessed the PCR reads with MiXCR, giving one entry per CDR3 protein. This table has some 260,000 distinct CDR3 sequences, approximately 24% appearing once. Material: PBMCs, mostly from graft donor cells, obtained 360 days after TCRalphabeta/CD19-depleted stem cell transplant. These TCRs come from a female patient between 2 and 15 years old who had a stem cell transplant for congenital amegakaryocytic thrombocytopenia, so the T cells may come from the graft donor.

The CDR3 DNA follows: TGTGCCAGCAGTTATCCTAGCGGGAAAGAGACCCAGTACTTC. It encodes CASSYPSGKETQYF. J is TRBJ2-5 and V is TRBV6-2 or TRBV6-3; 9 positions match TRBD2. The CDR3 covers 14 residues. Germline values: CDR1 MNHEY, CDR2 SVGEGT. Trimming at V came to 3 bases and at J to 3 bases, leaving 2 bases not matched to a gene.

This clonotype has a count of ten or more. Germline and junction disagree at one end, which may indicate a read error. The chain is built from TRBV12-3 or TRBV12-4 and TRBJ2-3, with D possibly matching TRBD2 (5 bases). The CDR3 loop spans 12 amino acids. Here the CDR3 reads CASSLATDTQYF. The CDR3 bases are TGTGCCAGCAGTCTAGCCACAGATACGCAGTATTTT.

This clonotype showed up just a few times. This sequence joins TRBV20-1 and TRBJ2-5; maybe TRBD1 (6 bases). Germline V gene data show CDR1 as DFQATT and CDR2 as SNEGSKA (reference sequence). The CDR3 runs 12 residues. V shed 5 bases and J shed 1 base, with 8 bases lying between them. The CDR3 coding sequence is TGCAGTGCTGGACAGATCCAAGAGACCCAGTACTTC. Amino acids: CSAGQIQETQYF.

The V gene is TRBV7-2, the J gene TRBJ2-1, with D possibly matching TRBD1 (5 bases). Germline assignment: CDR1 SGHTA and CDR2 FQGNSA. This CDR3 has 14 residues. Trimming stripped 3 bases from V and 2 bases from J, with 8 bases between. The CDR3, as DNA: TGTGCCAGCAGCTTCTCAGGGCCCTACAATGAGCAGTTCTTC. This encodes CASSFSGPYNEQFF.

This clonotype was recorded a few times. The chain employs TRBV28 and TRBJ1-5; 7 nucleotides match TRBD1. Germline loops: CDR1 MDHEN, CDR2 SYDVKM. The CDR3 runs to 14 residues. The ends lost 3 bases at V and 4 bases at J; junction bases unmatched: 3. The CDR3: CASSFQGENQPQHF. CDR3 sequence (DNA): TGTGCCAGCAGTTTTCAGGGGGAAAATCAGCCCCAGCATTTT.

This clonotype was seen only a few times. The V gene is TRBV6-1, the J gene TRBJ1-5; D gene unclear. Trimming took 1 base from V and 2 from J, leaving 9 bases between them. The CDR3 consists of 15 residues. The germline CDR1 and CDR2 sequences are MNHNS and SASEGT. Here the CDR3 reads CASSEDGLGNQPQHF. DNA of the CDR3: TGTGCCAGCAGTGAAGATGGGTTAGGCAATCAGCCCCAGCATTTT.

This clonotype was counted between two and nine times. The V call is TRBV5-1, the J call TRBJ2-7; D possibly corresponds to TRBD2 (6 bases). This CDR3 comprises 14 residues. Per the germline V gene, CDR1 is SGHRS and CDR2 is YFSETQ. The V end was cut by 4 bases, the J end by 4 bases, with 15 bases between. The CDR3 DNA reads as TGCGCCAGCAGCCCGGACTGGGACTCTTACGAGCAGTACTTC. Translated, it gives CASSPDWDSYEQYF.

The CDR3 DNA reads as TGCGCCAGCAGCGCAGGGACAAAGAACCCAGCCAAAAACATTCAGTACTTC. Encoded protein: CASSAGTKNPAKNIQYF. J is TRBJ2-4 and V is TRBV5-1, with a weak D call TRBD1 (6 bases). Germline-derived CDR1 and CDR2 are SGHRS and YFSETQ. The CDR3 is 17 amino acids. V was trimmed by 4 bases and J by 0 bases, leaving 17 bases between them.

This clonotype was seen a handful of times. This chain joins TRBV12-3 or TRBV12-4 and TRBJ2-3, with D uncertain. The CDR3 runs 14 residues. The V gene lost 3 bases and the J gene lost 1 base, with 8 bases spanning the gap. In nucleotides, the CDR3 is TGTGCCAGCAGTTTTCAGTGGGGCACAGATACGCAGTATTTT. Residues: CASSFQWGTDTQYF.

This clonotype was seen only a few times. This chain uses TRBV20-1 with TRBJ2-1, with a weak D call TRBD2 (5 bases). This CDR3 is built from 15 residues. V was pared by 6 bases and J by 0 bases, with 15 bases between. From germline, CDR1 is DFQATT and CDR2 SNEGSKA (reference sequence). For the CDR3, the DNA is TGCAGTGCGACGTCAGGAGGCTACTCCTACAATGAGCAGTTCTTC. Amino acid sequence: CSATSGGYSYNEQFF.

This chain connects TRBV9 to TRBJ2-5; the D gene could be TRBD1 or TRBD2 (6 bases each). V dropped 0 bases and J dropped 6 bases, with 12 bases sitting between them. This CDR3 comprises 14 residues. Germline-derived CDR1 and CDR2 are SGDLS and YYNGEE. The chain's CDR3 is CASSVGPGAKTQYF. CDR3 in DNA: TGTGCCAGCAGCGTAGGTCCGGGGGCGAAGACCCAGTACTTC.

The chain employs TRBV7-9 and TRBJ1-1; D unclear. The germline gives CDR1 SEHNR, CDR2 FQNEAQ (reference sequence). The CDR3 has 14 amino acids. V was cut by 2 bases and J by 0 bases, with 7 bases left in between. The CDR3 DNA is TGTGCCAGCAGCTTATTCGCACTGAACACTGAAGCTTTCTTT. It codes for CASSLFALNTEAFF.

This clonotype was counted a few times. The gene calls are TRBV20-1 and TRBJ2-5, with 9 bases aligning to TRBD2. The J segment lost 0 bases and the V segment lost 5 bases, leaving 19 bases of the junction unmatched. From germline, CDR1 is DFQATT and CDR2 SNEGSKA (reference sequence). This CDR3 region has 19 residues. In DNA, the CDR3 is TGCAGTGCTGCACGAACTAGCGGGCTAAAATCGTCTTACCAAGAGACCCAGTACTTC. As protein: CSAARTSGLKSSYQETQYF.

The chain combines TRBV20-1 with TRBJ2-7; unclear D gene. Germline V gene data show CDR1 as DFQATT and CDR2 as SNEGSKA (reference sequence). This CDR3 region has 13 residues. V was shortened by 5 bases and J by 0 bases, with 11 bases between the two germline ends. For the CDR3, the DNA is TGCAGTGCTCACCCAGCCAGCTCCTACGAGCAGTACTTC. Encoded protein: CSAHPASSYEQYF.

V usage is TRBV28 and J usage is TRBJ2-7; D unclear. This CDR3 contains 14 residues. Germline lookup yields CDR1 MDHEN and CDR2 SYDVKM. V lost 3 bases, J lost 2 bases, and 11 bases lay in between. The CDR3 coding sequence is TGTGCCAGCAGTTTTGTCCTAGACACCTACGAGCAGTACTTC. Amino acids: CASSFVLDTYEQYF.

The V call is TRBV29-1, the J call TRBJ1-1; TRBD1 is a possible D gene (5 bases). Trimming took off 7 bases at V and 4 bases at J, with 13 bases between the two ends. CDR1 and CDR2 from the germline V gene are SQVTM and ANQGSEA. CDR3 length equals 12 residues. CDR3: CSAFIRATEAFF. The CDR3 DNA follows: TGCAGCGCCTTCATCAGGGCCACTGAAGCTTTCTTT. Full variable domain (remainder filled in from reference TRBV29-1 and TRBJ1-1): SAVISQKPSRDICQRGTSLTIQCQVDSQVTMMFWYRQQPGQSLTLIATANQGSEATYESGFVIDKFPISRPNLTFSTLTVSNMSPEDSSIYLCSAFIRATEAFFGQGTRLTVV.

This clonotype has only a few counts. This chain joins TRBV11-2 and TRBJ2-7; tentatively, D is TRBD1 (5 bases). Germline lookup yields CDR1 SGHAT and CDR2 FQNNGV. V was shortened by 1 base and J by 6 bases, with 10 bases between the two germline ends. The CDR3 extends over 13 amino acids. As DNA, the CDR3 is TGTGCCAGCAGCTTAGCTGACAGCCTCGAGCAGTACTTC. It encodes CASSLADSLEQYF.

In this sample, this clonotype turned up a few times. The J gene is TRBJ2-2, the V gene TRBV5-1, with 8 bases lining up with TRBD1. After removal of 4 bases from V and 4 bases from J, the junction contained 18 bases not matched to a gene. Germline V gene lookup returns CDR1 SGHRS and CDR2 YFSETQ. CDR3 size: 19 residues. The CDR3 sequence: CASSPLLGQVSFLTGELFF. In DNA, the CDR3 is TGCGCCAGCAGCCCACTGCTGGGACAGGTGTCCTTCCTCACCGGGGAGCTGTTTTTT.

This clonotype has just one count. This chain connects TRBV7-2 to TRBJ1-3; D unclear. Germline V gives CDR1 SGHTA, CDR2 FQGNSA. This CDR3 is 15 amino acids long. V lost 2 bases, J lost 0 bases, and 8 bases lay in between. DNA of the CDR3: TGTGCCAGCAGCTTAATGGCAAGCTCTGGAAACACCATATATTTT. Translation: CASSLMASSGNTIYF.

Concerning this clonotype: At one end, the junction sequence differs from germline, possibly due to a read error. J is TRBJ2-7 and V is TRBV20-1, with 8 bases fitting TRBD1. The length of the CDR3 is 13 residues. Germline V gene sequence: CDR1 DFQATT, CDR2 SNEGSKA (reference sequence). The CDR3 DNA follows: TGCAGTGCTAGAACAGGGGGAGGCTACGACCAGTACTTC. It specifies CSARTGGGYDQYF.

The chain's CDR3 is CASSTFPFEASAGELFF. In DNA form, the CDR3 reads TGCGCCAGCAGCACCTTTCCGTTTGAGGCATCCGCCGGGGAGCTGTTTTTT. The chain links TRBV5-1 to TRBJ2-2; D unclear. The germline V gene has CDR1 SGHRS and CDR2 YFSETQ. The CDR3 runs to 17 residues. The V gene lost 4 bases and the J gene lost 6 bases, with 22 bases spanning the gap.

Only a few counts were recorded for this clonotype. This rearrangement joins TRBV11-2 to TRBJ2-2, with a weak D call TRBD1 (5 bases). CDR3 length equals 16 residues. The germline CDR1 and CDR2 sequences are SGHAT and FQNNGV. V lost 1 base and J lost 5, with 14 bases in between. The CDR3 region is CASSLGQGEGTGELFF. The CDR3 DNA follows: TGTGCCAGCAGCTTAGGGCAGGGTGAAGGAACCGGGGAGCTGTTTTTT.

The chain combines TRBV20-1 with TRBJ1-5; D gene ambiguous. The V and J ends lost 6 bases and 0 bases respectively, with 12 bases between them. The germline V gene has CDR1 DFQATT and CDR2 SNEGSKA (reference sequence). CDR3 size: 14 residues. For the CDR3, the DNA is TGCAGTGCCCAGGCCTGGTTTAGCAATCAGCCCCAGCATTTT. It yields the protein CSAQAWFSNQPQHF.

This clonotype was seen a few times. The chain joins TRBV20-1 to TRBJ2-2, with TRBD2 identical over 11 bases. V was clipped by 0 bases and J by 6 bases; unmatched bases: 3. The CDR3 sequence is 15 residues long. Germline V CDR1 and CDR2: DFQATT, SNEGSKA (reference sequence). The CDR3, as DNA: TGCAGTGCTAGAGATGTAGCGGGAGGGCCCGGGGAGCTGTTTTTT. This gives the protein CSARDVAGGPGELFF.

This clonotype has only a few counts. The V and J genes are TRBV9 and TRBJ2-1; D is unclear. Between the trimmed V and J ends, which lost 0 bases and 6 bases, there was a span of 10 bases. This CDR3 comprises 14 residues. CDR1 is SGDLS and CDR2 is YYNGEE in the germline V gene. CDR3 sequence reads: CASSVEGRINEQFF. The CDR3 DNA reads TGTGCCAGCAGCGTAGAGGGCAGAATCAATGAGCAGTTCTTC.

This clonotype was counted only a few times. The rearrangement uses TRBV21-1 and TRBJ2-3; the tabulated D call, TRBD1, remains unverified against the DNA. TRBV21-1 is a pseudogene. The CDR3 totals 16 residues. CDR3 DNA sequence: TGTGCCAGCAGCAAAGAGCGGGGGGCCCAGGCAGATACGCAGTATTTT. It specifies CASSKERGAQADTQYF.

This clonotype was observed a handful of times. The J gene is TRBJ1-1, the V gene TRBV5-1; TRBD1 agrees at 10 bases. The CDR3 consists of 15 residues. In germline, CDR1 is SGHRS, CDR2 YFSETQ. J lost 3 bases, V lost 3 bases, and 5 bases had no gene match. The CDR3 region is CASSSGQGRYTEAFF. CDR3 bases: TGCGCCAGCAGCTCGGGACAGGGGAGGTACACTGAAGCTTTCTTT.

The chain couples TRBV18 to TRBJ2-7; TRBD1 matches 7 bases. This CDR3 contains 16 residues. Per germline, CDR1 KGHSH and CDR2 LQKENI. J was trimmed by 3 bases and V by 1 base; bases with no gene match: 9. CDR3: CASSPLVGQYFYEQYF. In DNA, the CDR3 is TGTGCCAGCTCACCACTGGTGGGACAGTACTTCTACGAGCAGTACTTC.

V is TRBV21-1 and J is TRBJ1-2. TRBV21-1 is annotated as a pseudogene. CDR3 size: 12 residues. CDR3 coding DNA: TGTGCCAGCAGCAAATTGGAGTATGGCTACACCTTC. Protein sequence: CASSKLEYGYTF.